Sequencing of this T cell receptor (beta chain) was carried out in a study of T cell repertoires in cytomegalovirus infection (dated by TCRdb to the late 2010s). For the wider study: Peptide stimulations targeted recently identified HLA-C-restricted CMV epitopes, whose presentation resists viral immunomodulation, together with well-studied HLA-B-restricted epitopes. Donor HLA type was relevant to the analysis, as public TCR beta signatures indicated carriage of CMV infection together with the matching HLA type.

Measured from the cysteine to the phenylalanine, the CDR3 is 15 residues long. The CDR3 DNA has 45 bases and is translated from base 1. V drops 1 base and J drops 8 bases, leaving 15 bases in between. CDR1 and CDR2, per the germline V gene, are SGHVS and FQNEAQ. Explained via the paper, the treatment or condition label denotes: in vitro stimulation with specific CMV peptide epitopes to enrich CMV-specific T cells. With respect to this clonotype: Its antigen target is currently unknown. Base-call qualities are not available, and no considerably larger clone is one nucleotide away.

The paper's findings and limits, for the study overall: Cumulative frequency of public TCR beta family members discriminated carriers of CMV infection plus the relevant HLA type in this cohort and an independent roughly 330-donor cohort. The ex vivo response was dominated by HLA-C-restricted CMV-specific TCR beta clonotypes, which also provided the single most frequent clonotype in two of eight donors.

Sequencing instrument: Illumina HiSeq 1500. The public reads were reanalyzed by TCRdb: fastp trimming at Q25, MiXCR alignment, in-frame beta chains only. Every CDR3 protein is listed once, alongside the most common genes and DNA of its rows. Here the sample has some 700,000 distinct CDR3 sequences; 33% occur a single time. The ten biggest clones cover 18% of the sample. Recombination connected TRBV7-8 to TRBJ2-1, with no reliable assignment of the D segment. The TCR originated in a human donor in good health (CMV status not recorded). Some clones in this sample may be carry-over from other donors' samples. The starting material was cultured PBMCs, obtained from culture after CMV antigen stimulation. The CDR3 region: CASSLVSMAAHEQFF. The sequenced DNA is TGTGCCAGCAGCTTAGTCTCGATGGCGGCCCATGAGCAGTTCTTC.